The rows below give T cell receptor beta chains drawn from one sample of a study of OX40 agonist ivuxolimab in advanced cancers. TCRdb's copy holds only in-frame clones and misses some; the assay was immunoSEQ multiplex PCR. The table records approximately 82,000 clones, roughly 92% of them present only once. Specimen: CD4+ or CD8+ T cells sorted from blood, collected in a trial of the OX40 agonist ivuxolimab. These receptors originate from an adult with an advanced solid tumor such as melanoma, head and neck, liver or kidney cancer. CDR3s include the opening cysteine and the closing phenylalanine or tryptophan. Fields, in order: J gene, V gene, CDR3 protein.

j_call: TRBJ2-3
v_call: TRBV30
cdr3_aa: CAWGTGDTQYF

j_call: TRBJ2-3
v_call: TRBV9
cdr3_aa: CASSVVRPSDTQYF

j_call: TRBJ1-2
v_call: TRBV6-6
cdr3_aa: CASTGGPAYGYTF

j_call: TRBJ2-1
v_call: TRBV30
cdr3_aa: CARRLAGDNEQFF

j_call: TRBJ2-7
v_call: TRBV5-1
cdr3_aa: CASSPSGGRDEQYF

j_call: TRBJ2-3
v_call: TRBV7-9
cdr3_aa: CASSLAATDTQYF

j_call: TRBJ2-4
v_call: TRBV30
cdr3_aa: CAWTQGQSKRAIQYF

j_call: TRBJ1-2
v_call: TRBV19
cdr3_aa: CASSYSRDSRGLNYGYTF

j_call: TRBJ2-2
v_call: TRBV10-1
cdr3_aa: CASSRDSTTGELFF

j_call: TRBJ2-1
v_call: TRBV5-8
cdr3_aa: CASSLVAGTFSYEQFF

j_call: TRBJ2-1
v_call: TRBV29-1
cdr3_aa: CSVALPRGYNEQFF

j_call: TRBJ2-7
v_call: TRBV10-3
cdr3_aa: CAISADRGPYEQYF

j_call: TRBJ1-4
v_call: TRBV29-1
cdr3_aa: CSVEDPGGDSTNEKLFF

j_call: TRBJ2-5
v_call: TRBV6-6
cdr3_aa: CASSYSLEGTQYF

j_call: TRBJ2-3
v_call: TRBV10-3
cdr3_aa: CAISERAGGTDTQYF

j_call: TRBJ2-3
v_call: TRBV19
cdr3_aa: CASSRASSTQYF

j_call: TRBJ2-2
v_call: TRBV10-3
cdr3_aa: CAISVPSGTGELFF

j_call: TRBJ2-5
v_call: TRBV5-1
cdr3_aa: CASSATLQETQYF

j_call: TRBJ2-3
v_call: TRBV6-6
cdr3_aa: CASRLAGVPDTQYF

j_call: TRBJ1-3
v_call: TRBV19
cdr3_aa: CASSMLSSGNTIYF

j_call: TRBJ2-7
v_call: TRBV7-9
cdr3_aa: CASSLAQGPINEQYF

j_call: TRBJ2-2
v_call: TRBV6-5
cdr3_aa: CASSYSVGGNTGELFF

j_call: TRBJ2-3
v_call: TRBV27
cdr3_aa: CASSTPRLSGTDTQYF

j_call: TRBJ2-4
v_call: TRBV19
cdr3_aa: CASSIVDDIQYF

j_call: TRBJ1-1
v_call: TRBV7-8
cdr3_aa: CASSLNQANTEAFF

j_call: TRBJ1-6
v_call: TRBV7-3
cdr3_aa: CASSQIRGSPLHF

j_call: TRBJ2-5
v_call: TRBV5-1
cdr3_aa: CASSLAGGSIETQYF